This T cell receptor beta chain was recorded in a study of T cell responses to AZD1222 COVID-19 vaccine. Study-level findings and limits: Repertoires were obtained only post-peak T cell response. Most donors were white British, females outnumbered males, and clonal diversity was possibly underestimated. Just a handful of AZD1222 recipients were seropositive at baseline. Regions 160-218 and 743-854 held dominance among vaccine-associated CD4 TCRs, which spanned spike.

This table comes from immunoSEQ multiplex PCR, and its TCRdb copy is limited to in-frame clones, with some not included. The sample consists of more than 100,000 clones, 70% to 90% of them appearing once. This clone was seen once. Its antigen remains unidentified. The CDR3 contains 17 residues. CDR1 is MDHEN, CDR2 SYDVKM, per germline. The ends were cut back, 3 bases at V and 0 bases at J, with 15 bases in the middle. The material was peripheral blood, obtained on day 0 of AZD1222 vaccination. The chain links TRBV28 to TRBJ1-5, with a possible D match to TRBD1 (5 bases). The clonotype originates from an adult in good health. The CDR3 here is CASSLPLGDLSNQPQHF. CDR3 DNA: TGTGCCAGCAGTTTGCCCCTGGGGGATCTTAGCAATCAGCCCCAGCATTTT.